The 15 T cell receptor beta chains below all came from one sample that was sequenced in a study of sequential checkpoint blockade in melanoma. Some clones are missing from TCRdb's copy, which holds only in-frame ones; the method was immunoSEQ multiplex PCR. This sample has around 18,000 clones, with 74% found just once. Treatment denoted: randomized to nivolumab then ipilimumab (arm A) or the reverse (arm B). The sequences come from CD8+ T cells sorted from blood (inferred from file names), collected from a patient given nivolumab and ipilimumab in sequence. These TCRs come from a human donor with melanoma.

This chain connects TRBV27 to TRBJ2-5; 7 nucleotides agree with TRBD2. The CDR3 is 17 amino acids. Germline assignment: CDR1 MNHEY and CDR2 SMNVEV (reference sequence). With 5 bases clipped from V and 2 bases from J, the junction kept 14 bases outside the gene matches. This chain's CDR3 is CASSPLVGTIFQETQYF. The CDR3 DNA reads TGTGCCAGCAGTCCCCTGGTCGGGACTATATTTCAAGAGACCCAGTACTTC.

V and J are TRBV21-1 and TRBJ2-2; TRBD1, as called in the table, went unchecked against the DNA. TRBV21-1 is tagged as a pseudogene. The CDR3 runs 16 residues. CDR3 sequence (DNA): TGTGCCAGCAGCAAAAAGGGGACAGCGAACACCGGGGAGCTGTTTTTT. Protein: CASSKKGTANTGELFF.

The genes are TRBV7-9 and TRBJ2-7, with 7 bases lining up with TRBD2. The CDR3 length is 13 residues. Germline V lookup: CDR1 SEHNR, CDR2 FQNEAQ (reference sequence). With V trimmed by 5 bases and J by 1 base, 2 bases remained unmatched. CDR3 bases: TGTGCCAGCAGCCCAGCGGGATCCTACGAGCAGTACTTC. Protein sequence: CASSPAGSYEQYF.

V and J are TRBV6-1 and TRBJ2-6; D gene unclear. Per the germline V gene, CDR1 is MNHNS and CDR2 is SASEGT. This CDR3 region has 16 residues. V lost 4 bases, J lost 0 bases, and 10 bases lay in between. The DNA for the CDR3 is TGTGCCAGCAGTGCGACACCCCCCTCTGGGGCCAACGTCCTGACTTTC. It specifies CASSATPPSGANVLTF.

The genes are TRBV13 and TRBJ2-5; 9 bases map to TRBD2. Germline CDR1 PRHDT, CDR2 FYEKMQ (reference sequence). CDR3 length: 18 residues. V lost 5 bases to trimming and J lost 1 base; unmatched junction nucleotides: 14. The CDR3 is CASSEPSSSGGTQETQYF. CDR3 sequence (DNA): TGTGCCAGCAGCGAGCCGAGCAGTAGCGGGGGAACCCAAGAGACCCAGTACTTC. Full variable domain (missing parts from reference TRBV13 and TRBJ2-5): AAGVIQSPRHLIKEKRETATLKCYPIPRHDTVYWYQQGPGQDPQFLISFYEKMQSDKGSIPDRFSAQQFSDYHSELNMSSLELGDSALYFCASSEPSSSGGTQETQYFGPGTRLLVL.

The chain carries TRBV7-9 and TRBJ2-5; TRBD1 agrees at 7 bases. In germline, CDR1 is SEHNR, CDR2 FQNEAQ (reference sequence). The CDR3 sequence is 12 residues long. CDR3 amino acids: CANKGAEETQYF. In DNA, the CDR3 is TGTGCGAATAAGGGGGCCGAGGAGACCCAGTACTTC.

The chain links TRBV27 to TRBJ2-5; maybe TRBD2 (6 bases). The assigned J gene may be wrong: the sequence end matches TRBJ2-7 better. CDR3 length: 12 residues. Germline lookup yields CDR1 MNHEY and CDR2 SMNVEV (reference sequence). CDR3 nucleotide sequence: TGTGCCAGCAGTGGGGGGAACCACGAGCAGTACTTC. Its protein product is CASSGGNHEQYF.

This clone was detected only a few times. At one boundary the junction diverges from the germline segment, which might be a read error. The rearrangement uses TRBV6-6 and TRBJ1-3; D not certain. Germline V gene data show CDR1 as MNHNY and CDR2 as SVGAGI (reference sequence). The CDR3 runs to 14 residues. The CDR3 bases are TGTGCCAGCAGTCCCATCAACGACCCTGCTTCGGGAGATTTT. Amino acid sequence: CASSPINDPASGDF.

The CDR3, as DNA: TGTGCCACGACTAGCGGGGGGGCCGTAAATGAGCAGTTCTTC. Amino acids: CATTSGGAVNEQFF. The V call is TRBV2, the J call TRBJ2-1; TRBD2 matches 14 bases. J lost 7 bases, V lost 10 bases, and 6 bases had no gene match. CDR3 size: 14 residues. The germline V gene encodes CDR1 SNHLY and CDR2 FYNNEI.

This chain connects TRBV28 to TRBJ2-2; D remains unclear. Germline CDR1 is MDHEN and CDR2 is SYDVKM. The CDR3 has 15 amino acids. Trimming cost V 1 base and J 6 bases, with 12 bases left between them. This CDR3 reads CASSLLSQQAGELFF. The CDR3 DNA follows: TGTGCCAGCAGTTTATTGTCGCAGCAGGCCGGGGAGCTGTTTTTT. Looking up the rest from reference TRBV28 and TRBJ2-2 gives the full variable domain: DVKVTQSSRYLVKRTGEKVFLECVQDMDHENMFWYRQDPGLGLRLIYFSYDVKMKEKGDIPEGYSVSREKKERFSLILESASTNQTSMYLCASSLLSQQAGELFFGEGSRLTVL.

This chain uses TRBV6-1 with TRBJ1-5; 8 bases map to TRBD1. The CDR3 contains 13 residues. Germline assignment: CDR1 MNHNS and CDR2 SASEGT. After removal of 10 bases from V and 7 bases from J, the junction contained 9 bases not matched to a gene. As DNA, the CDR3 is TGTGCCACGGAGGACAGGGAAGCACAGCCCCAGCATTTT. It translates to CATEDREAQPQHF.

The rearrangement links TRBV5-6 to TRBJ2-7; TRBD1 matches at 7 bases. V lost 4 bases and J lost 3; bases outside the gene matches: 7. CDR3 length equals 14 residues. Looked up from germline, CDR1 is SGHDT and CDR2 is YYEEEE. CDR3 sequence reads: CASSRKGADYEQYF. The CDR3 DNA reads as TGTGCCAGCAGCAGAAAGGGGGCGGACTACGAGCAGTACTTC. Using reference TRBV5-6 and TRBJ2-7 for the parts outside the CDR3, the full variable domain is DAGVTQSPTHLIKTRGQQVTLRCSPKSGHDTVSWYQQALGQGPQFIFQYYEEEERQRGNFPDRFSGHQFPNYSSELNVNALLLGDSALYLCASSRKGADYEQYFGPGTRLTVT.

The J gene is TRBJ2-2, the V gene TRBV27, with 7 bases fitting TRBD2. CDR1 is MNHEY, CDR2 SMNVEV, per germline (reference sequence). The CDR3 covers 14 residues. V lost 8 bases to trimming and J lost 6 bases; unmatched junction nucleotides: 9. As DNA, the CDR3 is TGTGCCAGCGGGGGGGGTAGGCGGTCCGGGGAGCTGTTTTTT. The encoded protein is CASGGGRRSGELFF.

This clone has a handful of counts. The germline gene is not matched at one end of the junction; a read error may be the cause. Within the sample, other DNA sequences also encode this same CDR3. The chain recombines TRBV7-9 with TRBJ2-7, with a possible D match to TRBD1 (6 bases). The length of the CDR3 is 15 residues. Germline V gives CDR1 SEHNR, CDR2 FQNEAQ (reference sequence). The CDR3 is CASSLNRALTYEQYF. CDR3 in DNA: TGCGCCAGCAGCCTTAACAGGGCACTTACCTACGAGCAGTACTTC.

V and J are TRBV30 and TRBJ1-2; D is unresolved. The CDR3 is 12 amino acids. V gave up 5 bases and J gave up 0 bases, with 7 bases separating them. Germline V gene data show CDR1 as GTSNPN and CDR2 as SVGIG (reference sequence). CDR3 sequence (DNA): TGTGCCTGGCAGACACCTAACTATGGCTACACCTTC. It is translated as CAWQTPNYGYTF.